The T cell receptor beta chain described here comes from a study of T cells in women clearing cervical HPV infection. Study background: Donors had HPV16-related CIN3 or worse; 2 had invasive cancer. Blood came at first lesion visit for cases, post-clearance for controls.

The germline CDR1 and CDR2 sequences are SNHLY and FYNNEI. This CDR3 has 15 amino acids. Comments on this clone: The sequenced fragment ends 3 residues before the CDR3 boundary, so the rest is inferred from the germline J gene.

The data were produced by immunoSEQ multiplex PCR, yet TCRdb's version contains in-frame clones alone and is incomplete. Seen in this sample are 20,000 to 30,000 clones; the ten most common clones hold 5.4%. The sample taken for sequencing was blood buffy coat. This chain connects TRBV2 to TRBJ2-3; 13 bases match TRBD2. The origin of this receptor is a woman between 18 and 70 years old with a cervical HPV16 infection that either progressed to CIN3+ or cleared (not recorded which). The CDR3 is CASRATSGGKETQYF. The covered CDR3 bases are TGTGCCAGCAGAGCGACTAGCGGGGGGAAGGAGACG.